The 18 T cell receptor beta chains below all came from one sample that was sequenced in a study of T cell responses to AZD1222 COVID-19 vaccine. Sequenced by immunoSEQ multiplex PCR; TCRdb stores in-frame clones only, minus some. The table lists under 150,000 clones. Sequenced input: peripheral blood. These receptors came from an adult in good health.

This chain links TRBV5-1 with TRBJ2-2; D is perhaps TRBD1 (5 bases). CDR1 and CDR2 from the germline V gene are SGHRS and YFSETQ. Trimming shortened V by 1 base and J by 5 bases, and 15 bases separated the two germline ends. This CDR3 is built from 16 residues. CDR3 residues: CASSLPRDLRTGELFF. In nucleotides, the CDR3 is TGCGCCAGCAGCTTGCCCAGGGATCTTCGAACCGGGGAGCTGTTTTTT. The full variable domain, in which reference TRBV5-1 and TRBJ2-2 provide the parts outside the CDR3, is KAGVTQTPRYLIKTRGQQVTLSCSPISGHRSVSWYQQTPGQGLQFLFEYFSETQRNKGNFPGRFSGRQFSNSRSEMNVSTLELGDSALYLCASSLPRDLRTGELFFGEGSRLTVL.

The chain is built from TRBV25-1 and TRBJ1-2, with TRBD1 as a possible D gene (5 bases). CDR1 is MGHDK and CDR2 is SYGVNS in the germline V gene. Trimming cost V 6 bases and J 8 bases, with 10 bases left between them. This CDR3 contains 11 residues. The CDR3 sequence: CASRTAWGYTF. CDR3 bases: TGTGCCAGCAGGACAGCTTGGGGCTACACCTTC.

The CDR3 spells CSVQLTAQETQYF. DNA of the CDR3: TGCAGCGTGCAGTTGACAGCCCAAGAGACCCAGTACTTC. The chain joins TRBV29-1 to TRBJ2-5; maybe TRBD1 (5 bases). The V gene lost 6 bases and the J gene lost 1 base, with 12 bases spanning the gap. This CDR3 has 13 residues. Germline V CDR1 and CDR2: SQVTM, ANQGSEA.

The chain has TRBV9 and TRBJ2-3; D is unclear. The CDR3 contains 16 residues. Trimming cost V 3 bases and J 4 bases, with 18 bases left between them. CDR1 and CDR2 from the germline V gene are SGDLS and YYNGEE. This CDR3 is CASSGSRRSWSDTQYF. CDR3 coding DNA: TGTGCCAGCAGCGGATCTAGGCGGTCCTGGTCAGATACGCAGTATTTT.

This chain links TRBV19 with TRBJ2-1; the D is unclear. Germline V gene lookup returns CDR1 LNHDA and CDR2 SQIVND (reference sequence). The CDR3 has 14 amino acids. The V end lost 7 bases, the J end lost 10 bases, and 20 bases lay between the germline ends. CDR3 protein: CASKEGMGLGEQFF. Here the CDR3 DNA reads TGTGCCAGTAAAGAAGGTATGGGTTTAGGGGAGCAGTTCTTC.

The genes are TRBV25-1 and TRBJ2-7, with unresolved D. Germline CDR1 is MGHDK and CDR2 is SYGVNS. This CDR3 is built from 13 residues. Between the trimmed V and J ends, which lost 4 bases and 6 bases, there was a span of 13 bases. CDR3 DNA sequence: TGTGCCAGCAGTGCCCCTACTCCTGGCGAGCAGTACTTC. The encoded protein is CASSAPTPGEQYF.

This rearrangement joins TRBV11-2 to TRBJ2-1; D is undetermined. From germline, CDR1 is SGHAT and CDR2 FQNNGV. The CDR3 extends over 17 amino acids. Trimming left V 1 base short and J 7 bases short, with 20 bases between. CDR3 region: CASSLGPGGGVVNEQFF. As DNA, the CDR3 is TGTGCCAGCAGCTTAGGTCCCGGTGGTGGGGTGGTGAATGAGCAGTTCTTC.

V usage is TRBV3-1 (or the pseudogene TRBV3-2) and J usage is TRBJ2-4; 8 nucleotides line up with TRBD1. The length of the CDR3 is 15 residues. Germline CDR1 reads LGHDT; CDR2 reads YNNKEL (reference sequence). The ends lost 5 bases at V and 5 bases at J; junction bases unmatched: 8. The CDR3 here is CASSTLTGDENIQYF. The DNA for the CDR3 is TGTGCCAGCAGCACACTGACAGGGGACGAAAACATTCAGTACTTC.

This chain links TRBV6-6 with TRBJ2-7; maybe TRBD2 (6 bases). The V gene lost 4 bases and the J gene lost 7 bases, with 20 bases spanning the gap. The CDR3 sequence is 15 residues long. From germline, CDR1 is MNHNY and CDR2 SVGAGI (reference sequence). CDR3 residues: CASSFNRPGSEEQYF. CDR3 nucleotides: TGTGCCAGCAGTTTCAACCGGCCCGGGAGTGAAGAGCAGTACTTC.

The chain combines TRBV2 with TRBJ1-1; perhaps TRBD1 as D (6 bases). The CDR3 contains 13 residues. V was cut by 7 bases and J by 7 bases, with 16 bases left in between. From germline, CDR1 is SNHLY and CDR2 FYNNEI. The CDR3 sequence: CASKRGGLGEAFF. The DNA of the CDR3 is TGTGCCAGCAAGCGGGGGGGCTTGGGTGAAGCTTTCTTT.

The rearrangement uses TRBV30 and TRBJ1-5; maybe TRBD1 (5 bases). V was shortened by 0 bases and J by 4 bases, with 10 bases between the two germline ends. The CDR3 totals 14 residues. Germline loops: CDR1 GTSNPN, CDR2 SVGIG (reference sequence). The CDR3 DNA reads TGTGCCTGGAGTGTTGACAGTAGGAATCAGCCCCAGCATTTT. Translating gives CAWSVDSRNQPQHF.

J is TRBJ1-2 and V is TRBV25-1; weak D call: TRBD1 (5 bases). The CDR3 runs 13 residues. Germline CDR1 is MGHDK and CDR2 is SYGVNS. V was cut by 5 bases and J by 4 bases, with 11 bases left in between. Here the CDR3 DNA reads TGTGCCAGCAGTAGCTCGGGGGGCTATGGCTACACCTTC. It yields the protein CASSSSGGYGYTF.

The chain recombines TRBV7-3 with TRBJ2-3; D is unresolved. V dropped 2 bases and J dropped 2 bases, with 14 bases sitting between them. Germline V lookup: CDR1 SGHTA, CDR2 FQGTGA. The CDR3 is made up of 16 amino acids. CDR3 sequence (DNA): TGTGCCAGCAGCTTAGGTCTGCGGCTCACCACAGATACGCAGTATTTT. Its protein product is CASSLGLRLTTDTQYF.

The chain is built from TRBV6-5 and TRBJ2-1, with 7 bases identical to TRBD2. The J segment lost 2 bases and the V segment lost 0 bases, leaving 4 bases of the junction unmatched. This CDR3 spans 16 amino acids. Germline CDR1 and CDR2: MNHEY and SVGAGI. The CDR3 loop reads CASSYSGGSAYNEQFF. The CDR3 nucleotides are TGTGCCAGCAGTTACTCGGGGGGGAGTGCCTACAATGAGCAGTTCTTC.

The gene calls are TRBV5-1 and TRBJ2-3; the D is unclear. The germline V gene encodes CDR1 SGHRS and CDR2 YFSETQ. Trimming pared 0 bases from V and 4 bases from J, leaving 3 bases between. CDR3 size: 12 residues. The CDR3: CASSLAADTQYF. The CDR3 nucleotides are TGCGCCAGCAGCTTGGCCGCAGATACGCAGTATTTT.

The genes are TRBV30 and TRBJ2-7, with D possibly matching TRBD2 (6 bases). Trimming stripped 0 bases from V and 7 bases from J, with 10 bases between. This CDR3 is 12 amino acids long. Looked up from germline, CDR1 is GTSNPN and CDR2 is SVGIG (reference sequence). The CDR3 sequence: CAWSVGGDEQYF. The CDR3 DNA reads TGTGCCTGGAGTGTCGGAGGGGATGAGCAGTACTTC.

The gene calls are TRBV4-1 and TRBJ1-6; 10 nucleotides align to TRBD1. Germline V lookup: CDR1 MGHRA, CDR2 YSYEKL. The CDR3 is 19 residues long. Losses at the gene ends were 2 bases for V and 9 bases for J; bases not matched to a gene: 16. The CDR3 bases are TGCGCCAGCAGCCAAAAGGGCGAGGAGACAGGGGGCCCATTTTCACCCCTCCACTTT. Amino acid sequence: CASSQKGEETGGPFSPLHF.

The chain joins TRBV2 to TRBJ1-5, with D maybe TRBD1 (5 bases). The CDR3 has 15 residues. V was pared by 2 bases and J by 8 bases, with 16 bases between. CDR1 SNHLY and CDR2 FYNNEI come from the germline V gene. CDR3 sequence (DNA): TGTGCCAGCAGTGAATTGCCCGGGCTGGGGGAGCCCCAGCATTTT. Its translation is CASSELPGLGEPQHF.